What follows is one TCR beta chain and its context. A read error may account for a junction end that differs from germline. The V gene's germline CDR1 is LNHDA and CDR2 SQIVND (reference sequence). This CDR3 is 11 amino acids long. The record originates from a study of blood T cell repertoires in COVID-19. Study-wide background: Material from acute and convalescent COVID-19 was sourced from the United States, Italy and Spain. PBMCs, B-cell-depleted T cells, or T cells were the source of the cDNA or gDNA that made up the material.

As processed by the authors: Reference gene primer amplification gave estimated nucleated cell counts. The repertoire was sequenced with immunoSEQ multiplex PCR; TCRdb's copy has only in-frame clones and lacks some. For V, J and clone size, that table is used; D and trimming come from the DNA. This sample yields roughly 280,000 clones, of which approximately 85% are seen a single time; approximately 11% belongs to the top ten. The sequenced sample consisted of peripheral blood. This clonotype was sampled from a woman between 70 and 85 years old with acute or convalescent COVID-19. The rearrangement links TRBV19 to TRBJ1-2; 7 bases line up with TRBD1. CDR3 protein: CASRLRGTDSF. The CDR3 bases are TGTGCCAGTAGATTAAGGGGGACAGACTCCTTC.